The sample holds a few counts of the clone carrying this T cell receptor beta chain. The data are from a study of CD8+ T cells in alopecia areata. The sequencing template was cDNA reverse transcribed from extracted RNA. Sequencing used immunoSEQ multiplex PCR; TCRdb keeps in-frame clones, though not all of them. The sample lists approximately 31,000 clones; about three quarters were seen once. The CDR3 covers 13 residues. Germline V CDR1 and CDR2: MDHEN, SYDVKM. Trimming shortened V by 8 bases and J by 4 bases, and 14 bases separated the two germline ends. The specimen was NKG2D-low CD8+ T cells sorted from blood. V is TRBV28 and J is TRBJ1-1; D is perhaps TRBD1 (6 bases). This clonotype was obtained from a human donor with alopecia areata. CDR3 region: CASCDRMSTEAFF. The CDR3 DNA follows: TGTGCCAGCTGCGACAGGATGTCCACTGAAGCTTTCTTT. The full variable domain, with the rest looked up from reference TRBV28 and TRBJ1-1, is DVKVTQSSRYLVKRTGEKVFLECVQDMDHENMFWYRQDPGLGLRLIYFSYDVKMKEKGDIPEGYSVSREKKERFSLILESASTNQTSMYLCASCDRMSTEAFFGQGTRLTVV.